The sequence of this T cell receptor beta chain was determined in a study of T cell responses to AZD1222 COVID-19 vaccine. With respect to this clone: The antigen is not known.

Study-level findings and limits: Along spike, vaccine-associated CD4 TCRs were found throughout, with dominance at 160-218 and 743-854.

V was pared by 0 bases and J by 8 bases, with 14 bases between. CDR1 and CDR2 from the germline V gene are SGHRS and YFSETQ. The CDR3 spans 14 residues. Using immunoSEQ multiplex PCR, the repertoire was profiled, and TCRdb retains in-frame clones only, with some absent. The sample yields about 75,000 clones, 80% to 90% seen once. This receptor was identified in an adult who received the AZD1222 COVID-19 vaccine. The sequences come from peripheral blood, collected 28 days after the second AZD1222 dose. The chain recombines TRBV5-1 with TRBJ1-1; tentatively, D is TRBD1 (6 bases). This CDR3 reads CASSLATSQGEAFF. CDR3 DNA: TGCGCCAGCAGCTTGGCCACCTCCCAGGGGGAAGCTTTCTTT.